Sequencing of this TCR beta chain was carried out in a study of T cell responses to AZD1222 COVID-19 vaccine. The CDR3 runs to 13 residues. Between the trimmed V and J ends, which lost 5 bases and 3 bases, there was a span of 11 bases. The germline V gene encodes CDR1 MNHNY and CDR2 SVGAGI (reference sequence). On this clone: Antigen unknown.

Some clones are missing from TCRdb's copy, which holds only in-frame ones; the method was immunoSEQ multiplex PCR. The table lists 45,000 to 60,000 clones, roughly 85% of them singletons, with approximately 4.1% in the top ten. Study-wide results and limits: Among vaccine-associated CD4 TCRs, coverage spanned spike, with dominance at 160-218 and 743-854. Donors were largely white British and mainly female; clonal diversity was possibly underestimated. Only a handful of AZD1222 recipients were seropositive at baseline. Compared with day 0, the breadth and depth of the Spike-specific TCR repertoire rose significantly after two doses of AZD1222.

The chain carries TRBV6-6 and TRBJ2-7, with D possibly being TRBD1 (6 bases). The sample here was peripheral blood, taken on day 0 of AZD1222 vaccination. The clonotype comes from an adult in good health. The chain's CDR3 is CASSNRDNYEQYF. The CDR3 DNA is TGTGCCAGCAGTAACCGGGACAACTACGAGCAGTACTTC.